One and the same sample provided the 10 T cell receptor beta chains below, sequenced in a study of T cell changes during pregnancy in multiple sclerosis. Profiled with immunoSEQ multiplex PCR; TCRdb holds only in-frame clones, not every one. Here the sample spans 90,000 to 100,000 clones, around 90% being singletons. Here the sequenced sample was peripheral blood, taken in the first trimester of pregnancy. Receptors were obtained from a female donor with multiple sclerosis, enrolled in a pregnancy study.

This clone has only a few counts. J is TRBJ2-1 and V is TRBV5-1; a possible D gene is TRBD1 (6 bases). In germline, CDR1 is SGHRS, CDR2 YFSETQ. CDR3 length: 13 amino acids. V shed 3 bases and J shed 5 bases, with 9 bases lying between them. The CDR3 reads CASSWTVNNEQFF. CDR3 bases: TGCGCCAGCAGCTGGACAGTTAACAATGAGCAGTTCTTC.

This chain uses TRBV27 with TRBJ2-7; 10 bases align to TRBD2. Germline V lookup: CDR1 MNHEY, CDR2 SMNVEV (reference sequence). V shed 4 bases, J shed 5 bases, and the junction held 8 bases outside the gene matches. The CDR3 contains 15 residues. CDR3 sequence reads: CASSSGGAGGNEQYF. The CDR3 DNA reads as TGTGCCAGCAGTTCCGGTGGAGCGGGAGGGAACGAGCAGTACTTC.

CDR3 loop: CASSLIAGAGTDTQYF. DNA for the CDR3: TGTGCCAGCAGCCTCATAGCGGGAGCGGGCACAGATACGCAGTATTTT. The chain joins TRBV11-2 to TRBJ2-3, with 9 bases fitting TRBD2. CDR1 and CDR2 from the germline V gene are SGHAT and FQNNGV. This CDR3 is 16 amino acids long. After removal of 5 bases from V and 1 base from J, the junction contained 7 bases not matched to a gene.

In this sample, this clone turned up a few times. J is TRBJ1-1 and V is TRBV21-1; the table gives TRBD1 as D, unverified against the DNA. TRBV21-1 is shown as a pseudogene. This CDR3 spans 13 amino acids. CDR3 DNA: TGTGCCAGGGTTGGGACAGTGAACACTGAAGCTTTCTTT. It is translated as CARVGTVNTEAFF.

V and J are TRBV4-1 and TRBJ1-5; 8 positions agree with TRBD1. The CDR3 is 17 residues long. The V and J ends lost 1 base and 0 bases, in that order; junction bases with no gene match: 5. Germline values: CDR1 MGHRA, CDR2 YSYEKL. CDR3 residues: CASSQGTGYYSNQPQHF. The CDR3 DNA sequence: TGCGCCAGCAGCCAAGGGACAGGGTACTATAGCAATCAGCCCCAGCATTTT.

The rearrangement joins TRBV15 to TRBJ1-1; 11 bases agree with TRBD1. The CDR3 has 17 residues. Losses at the gene ends were 3 bases for V and 5 bases for J; bases not matched to a gene: 11. CDR1 is LNHNV, CDR2 YYDKDF, per germline (reference sequence). The CDR3 reads CATSSQRTGGLGTEAFF. CDR3 nucleotides: TGTGCCACCAGCAGCCAAAGGACAGGGGGCTTGGGGACTGAAGCTTTCTTT.

V usage is TRBV6-6 and J usage is TRBJ2-1, with 9 bases matching TRBD2. This CDR3 is 15 amino acids long. The V gene's germline CDR1 is MNHNY and CDR2 SVGAGI (reference sequence). Trimming at V came to 6 bases and at J to 6 bases, leaving 9 bases not matched to a gene. CDR3 sequence: CASRPPGLARNEQFF. The CDR3 nucleotides are TGTGCCAGCAGACCGCCGGGACTAGCTCGCAATGAGCAGTTCTTC.

The V gene is TRBV7-9, the J gene TRBJ2-7; 7 bases align to TRBD1. Germline V CDR1 and CDR2: SEHNR, FQNEAQ (reference sequence). Trimming took 4 bases from V and 3 from J; bases not matched to a gene: 9. The CDR3 spans 15 residues. The CDR3 loop is CASSSGQVSHYEQYF. CDR3 in DNA: TGTGCCAGCAGCTCCGGACAGGTTAGTCACTACGAGCAGTACTTC. Looking up the rest from reference TRBV7-9 and TRBJ2-7 gives the full variable domain: DTGVSQNPRHKITKRGQNVTFRCDPISEHNRLYWYRQTLGQGPEFLTYFQNEAQLEKSRLLSDRFSAERPKGSFSTLEIQRTEQGDSAMYLCASSSGQVSHYEQYFGPGTRLTVT.

This CDR3 is CAGGGRSEKLFF. CDR3 DNA sequence: TGTGCCGGCGGAGGTCGCAGTGAAAAACTGTTTTTT. The V gene is TRBV30, the J gene TRBJ1-4, with unresolved D. With 8 bases removed from V and 7 bases from J, the gap between germline ends came to 14 bases. CDR3 size: 12 residues. The germline V gene encodes CDR1 GTSNPN and CDR2 SVGIG (reference sequence). Full variable domain (outside the CDR3, taken from reference TRBV30 and TRBJ1-4): SQTIHQWPATLVQPVGSPLSLECTVEGTSNPNLYWYRQAAGRGLQLLFYSVGIGQISSEVPQNLSASRPQDRQFILSSKKLLLSDSGFYLCAGGGRSEKLFFGSGTQLSVL.

This sequence joins TRBV5-8 and TRBJ2-7; D is possibly TRBD1 (7 bases). The ends were cut back, 4 bases at V and 2 bases at J, with 19 bases in the middle. This CDR3 spans 16 amino acids. The germline CDR1 and CDR2 sequences are SGHTS and YDEGEE. The CDR3 protein is CASSRETGLIAYEQYF. The CDR3 coding sequence is TGTGCCAGCAGCCGGGAGACAGGGCTCATTGCCTACGAGCAGTACTTC.